Below are 25 T cell receptor beta chains sequenced from a single sample in a study of blood T cell repertoires in COVID-19. The assay was immunoSEQ multiplex PCR, and TCRdb's table has in-frame clones only and misses some. Of about 190,000 clones in the sample, about 86% are singletons; the top ten hold 2.5% to 3.5%. The sequenced material came from peripheral blood. These receptors were taken from a man in his fifties with active or convalescent COVID-19.

This chain connects TRBV6-5 to TRBJ2-1, with 9 bases matching TRBD1. Losses at the gene ends were 2 bases for V and 8 bases for J; bases not matched to a gene: 7. The CDR3 is 15 residues long. From germline, CDR1 is MNHEY and CDR2 SVGAGI. CDR3 nucleotide sequence: TGTGCCAGCAGTTACGAGGGGACAGGGTTCGATGAGCAGTTCTTC. Its translation: CASSYEGTGFDEQFF.

The V and J genes are TRBV11-3 and TRBJ1-5; 7 nucleotides align to TRBD1. The V segment lost 4 bases and the J segment 0 bases; nucleotides outside the gene matches: 6. Per germline, CDR1 SGHNT and CDR2 YENEEA. This CDR3 comprises 16 residues. In DNA, the CDR3 is TGTGCCAGCAGCTGGCAGGGGGGCTATAGCAATCAGCCCCAGCATTTT. Encoded protein: CASSWQGGYSNQPQHF.

This chain links TRBV4-1 with TRBJ1-6; D may be TRBD1 (5 bases). The V gene lost 1 base and the J gene lost 5 bases, with 9 bases spanning the gap. The CDR3 spans 15 residues. The germline CDR1 and CDR2 sequences are MGHRA and YSYEKL. In nucleotides, the CDR3 is TGCGCCAGCAGCCAAGGTGACAGCGATAATTCACCCCTCCACTTT. Protein: CASSQGDSDNSPLHF.

This chain links TRBV28 with TRBJ1-2; TRBD1 is a possible D gene (5 bases). The V gene's germline CDR1 is MDHEN and CDR2 SYDVKM. The CDR3 contains 12 residues. Trimming shortened V by 4 bases and J by 6 bases, and 9 bases separated the two germline ends. This CDR3 is CASSSDSHGYTF. The CDR3 DNA reads TGTGCCAGCAGTTCTGACAGCCATGGCTACACCTTC.

The rearrangement links TRBV7-2 to TRBJ1-4; D remains unclear. CDR1 and CDR2 from the germline V gene are SGHTA and FQGNSA. This CDR3 region has 14 residues. Trimming shortened V by 6 bases and J by 3 bases, and 11 bases separated the two germline ends. The CDR3 sequence: CASRYESPNEKLFF. The CDR3 coding sequence is TGTGCCAGCAGATACGAGAGCCCTAATGAAAAACTGTTTTTT.

The J gene is TRBJ2-3, the V gene TRBV20-1, with a possible D match to TRBD2 (6 bases). The CDR3 loop spans 13 amino acids. Trimming took 3 bases from V and 5 from J, leaving 12 bases between them. Germline V gene data show CDR1 as DFQATT and CDR2 as SNEGSKA (reference sequence). Written as DNA, the CDR3 is TGCAGTGCTAGTACGGCGGGAAGAGATACGCAGTATTTT. Its translation is CSASTAGRDTQYF.

Only a few counts were recorded for this clone. The rearrangement uses TRBV19 and TRBJ2-1; maybe TRBD2 (5 bases). CDR1 LNHDA and CDR2 SQIVND come from the germline V gene (reference sequence). V shed 3 bases and J shed 5 bases, with 20 bases lying between them. CDR3 length: 17 residues. The CDR3 nucleotides read TGTGCCAGTAGTATCTCCGGACTTGTATACGGGGACAATGAGCAGTTCTTC. Translation gives CASSISGLVYGDNEQFF.

The V and J genes are TRBV30 and TRBJ2-7; possible D gene TRBD2, 6 bases. CDR3 length: 15 residues. Germline CDR1 reads GTSNPN; CDR2 reads SVGIG (reference sequence). V lost 4 bases and J lost 0, with 16 bases in between. The CDR3: CAWTRWRGSSYEQYF. In DNA, the CDR3 is TGTGCCTGGACCCGCTGGCGGGGTAGCTCCTACGAGCAGTACTTC. Variable domain in full (rest from reference TRBV30 and TRBJ2-7): SQTIHQWPATLVQPVGSPLSLECTVEGTSNPNLYWYRQAAGRGLQLLFYSVGIGQISSEVPQNLSASRPQDRQFILSSKKLLLSDSGFYLCAWTRWRGSSYEQYFGPGTRLTVT.

The genes are TRBV10-1 and TRBJ2-1; 11 positions match TRBD2. CDR1 is WNHNN, CDR2 SYGVQD, per germline (reference sequence). Trimming took 2 bases from V and 7 from J; bases not matched to a gene: 4. There are 15 residues in the CDR3. The CDR3 coding sequence is TGCGCCAGCAGTGAGCGACTAGCGGGGCGGAATGAGCAGTTCTTC. It is translated as CASSERLAGRNEQFF.

The chain has TRBV6-4 and TRBJ2-1; no clear D gene. The CDR3 length is 16 residues. CDR1 is MRHNA, CDR2 SNTAGT, per germline. Trimming removed 6 bases at V and 0 bases at J, with 15 bases between. CDR3 DNA: TGTGCCAGCAGCCCGACTCCTGCAAGCTCCTACAATGAGCAGTTCTTC. Encoded protein: CASSPTPASSYNEQFF.

The rearrangement links TRBV21-1 to TRBJ2-5; the D segment call TRBD2 is taken from the table without a DNA check. TRBV21-1 is reported as a pseudogene. CDR3 length: 15 residues. In DNA, the CDR3 is TGTGCCAGCAGCGCAACGATCGGTGCCGAGGAGACCCAGTACTTC. As protein: CASSATIGAEETQYF.

The chain carries TRBV10-2 and TRBJ1-5; D not certain. CDR3 size: 13 residues. Per the germline V gene, CDR1 is WSHSY and CDR2 is SAAADI. With 5 bases removed from V and 2 bases from J, the gap between germline ends came to 7 bases. The CDR3 DNA sequence: TGCGCCAGCAGTCGGGGTGGCAATCAGCCCCAGCATTTT. Translation: CASSRGGNQPQHF.

The chain links TRBV4-1 to TRBJ1-5; D call uncertain. Trimming took 0 bases from V and 2 from J, leaving 11 bases between them. This CDR3 is 16 amino acids long. Germline V CDR1 and CDR2: MGHRA, YSYEKL. The CDR3 nucleotides are TGCGCCAGCAGCCAAGATTCCGGGAGAGGCAATCAGCCCCAGCATTTT. Amino acid sequence: CASSQDSGRGNQPQHF.

This clone came up once. The CDR3, as DNA: TGTGCCAGCAGCCCCTTGGGGGGACCTACCTCCAATGAGCAGTTCTTC. Its protein is CASSPLGGPTSNEQFF. The rearrangement joins TRBV7-2 to TRBJ2-1; TRBD2 is a possible D gene (6 bases). Trimming removed 5 bases at V and 6 bases at J, with 20 bases between. The CDR3 sequence is 16 residues long. Germline values: CDR1 SGHTA, CDR2 FQGNSA.

The genes are TRBV9 and TRBJ2-7; 8 nucleotides agree with TRBD2. Germline V CDR1 and CDR2: SGDLS, YYNGEE. CDR3 length: 15 amino acids. J gave up 0 bases and V 2 bases, and 4 bases lay outside the gene matches. CDR3 region: CASSVSGGSSYEQYF. For the CDR3, the DNA is TGTGCCAGCAGCGTGAGCGGGGGAAGCTCCTACGAGCAGTACTTC.

The rearrangement joins TRBV19 to TRBJ1-5; no clear D. CDR3 length equals 13 residues. The germline V gene has CDR1 LNHDA and CDR2 SQIVND (reference sequence). Written as DNA, the CDR3 is TGTGCGGTAAGTTCGCAGGAGGGACAGCCCCAGCATTTT. Its protein is CAVSSQEGQPQHF.

This chain connects TRBV5-1 to TRBJ2-1; tentative D call: TRBD2 (5 bases). In germline, CDR1 is SGHRS, CDR2 YFSETQ. This CDR3 comprises 13 residues. V was shortened by 4 bases and J by 6 bases, with 11 bases between the two germline ends. DNA for the CDR3: TGCGCCAGCAGCAGTCGGGCGGGCAATGAGCAGTTCTTC. Protein product: CASSSRAGNEQFF.

As for this clone: Relative to the germline gene, one junction end is altered; a read error may explain this. The chain joins TRBV6-2 or TRBV6-3 to TRBJ1-2; D is unclear. Per the germline V gene, CDR1 is MNHEY and CDR2 is SVGEGT. This CDR3 has 16 amino acids. CDR3 sequence: CASSHIPCGVSYSYTF. In DNA, the CDR3 is TGTGCCAGCAGTCATATACCCTGCGGGGTTAGCTATAGCTACACCTTC.

The J gene is TRBJ2-7, the V gene TRBV2; maybe TRBD2 (7 bases). This CDR3 is built from 13 residues. Between the trimmed V and J ends, which lost 9 bases and 3 bases, there was a span of 15 bases. Per germline, CDR1 SNHLY and CDR2 FYNNEI. In nucleotides, the CDR3 is TGTGCCAGTAGGGGGGGGACCCTCTACGAGCAGTACTTC. This translates into CASRGGTLYEQYF. Looking up the rest from reference TRBV2 and TRBJ2-7 gives the full variable domain: EPEVTQTPSHQVTQMGQEVILRCVPISNHLYFYWYRQILGQKVEFLVSFYNNEISEKSEIFDDQFSVERPDGSNFTLKIRSTKLEDSAMYFCASRGGTLYEQYFGPGTRLTVT.

This clone was picked up one time. This chain links TRBV6-5 with TRBJ2-3, with a possible D match to TRBD2 (5 bases). From germline, CDR1 is MNHEY and CDR2 SVGAGI. V shed 6 bases and J shed 6 bases, with 19 bases lying between them. The CDR3 length is 15 residues. CDR3 DNA sequence: TGTGCCAGCAGACCCGGGGTGAGCAGCTCGGATACGCAGTATTTT. It codes for CASRPGVSSSDTQYF.

This clone was detected only once. CDR3 loop: CASSLMAAAYEQYF. Written as DNA, the CDR3 is TGTGCCAGCAGCTTGATGGCAGCGGCCTACGAGCAGTACTTC. This chain uses TRBV5-5 with TRBJ2-7; possibly TRBD2 for D (5 bases). Germline V gene lookup returns CDR1 SGHKS and CDR2 YYEKEE (reference sequence). V was cut by 1 base and J by 2 bases, with 10 bases left in between. This CDR3 is 14 amino acids long.

This clone was seen ten or more times. V gene TRBV19 combines with J gene TRBJ1-5, with 7 bases that match TRBD1. The length of the CDR3 is 17 residues. From germline, CDR1 is LNHDA and CDR2 SQIVND (reference sequence). The ends lost 1 base at V and 6 bases at J; junction bases unmatched: 12. The CDR3 coding sequence is TGTGCCAGTAGTATAGCTGCGGGACAGTTGATCTTTCAGCCCCAGCATTTT. The encoded protein is CASSIAAGQLIFQPQHF.

The rearrangement uses TRBV24-1 and TRBJ2-2; 7 positions agree with TRBD1. There are 17 residues in the CDR3. With V trimmed by 5 bases and J by 5 bases, 13 bases remained unmatched. Germline CDR1 and CDR2: KGHDR and SFDVKD. DNA of the CDR3: TGTGCCACCAGTGCCCTCAAGGGGGACAGTCCGACCGGGGAGCTGTTTTTT. Translation: CATSALKGDSPTGELFF.

V is TRBV7-9 and J is TRBJ2-5, with a possible D match to TRBD1 (5 bases). The CDR3 is 14 amino acids. Germline CDR1 and CDR2: SEHNR and FQNEAQ (reference sequence). V was trimmed by 3 bases and J by 5 bases, leaving 13 bases between them. The CDR3 nucleotides read TGTGCCAGCAGCTTCCGCGACAGACCTGAGACCCAGTACTTC. Amino acid sequence: CASSFRDRPETQYF.

The chain has TRBV5-4 and TRBJ1-1, with 7 bases aligning to TRBD1. This CDR3 has 17 amino acids. Germline V gene data show CDR1 as SGHNT and CDR2 as YYREEE (reference sequence). V lost 1 base, J lost 2 bases, and 11 bases stayed unmatched. The CDR3 DNA sequence: TGTGCCAGCAGCTTGAGGGTGACAGGGTCGTTTAACACTGAAGCTTTCTTT. Translated: CASSLRVTGSFNTEAFF.